This T cell receptor beta chain was recorded in a study of blood T cells in healthy people across ages. With a J-beta primer mix and a sample-barcoded 5' primer, a second PCR ran about 7 to 12 cycles. TCRdb used MiXCR to reprocess the 5' RACE reads, holding one entry per CDR3 protein. The sample shows about 830,000 distinct CDR3 sequences, roughly 60% of them seen only once. Donors were healthy Caucasian individuals from Russia aged roughly 6 to 90. With each sample, at least 5 micrograms of total RNA were extracted. V gave up 4 bases and J gave up 7 bases; unmatched junction bases: 10. This CDR3 has 15 amino acids. Germline CDR1 and CDR2: SGDLS and YYNGEE.

Sequenced: blood. The rearrangement links TRBV9 to TRBJ2-1; 8 bases align to TRBD2. This receptor was identified in a man aged 25-45 years in good health. The CDR3 spells CASSPRTGGTNEQFF. CDR3 in DNA: TGTGCCAGCAGCCCAAGAACGGGGGGGACAAATGAGCAGTTCTTC. Full variable domain (missing parts from reference TRBV9 and TRBJ2-1): DSGVTQTPKHLITATGQRVTLRCSPRSGDLSVYWYQQSLDQGLQFLIQYYNGEERAKGNILERFSAQQFPDLHSELNLSSLELGDSALYFCASSPRTGGTNEQFFGPGTRLTVL.